This T cell receptor (beta chain) was recovered during a study of vaccination and CD4 T cells after COVID-19. Study as a whole: Cells were stimulated with overlapping spike peptide pools from SARS-CoV-2, HCoV-NL63, HCoV-OC43 and HCoV-229E. A CEFX pool, an HIV-1 Nef pool, or no peptide went to control cultures.

This clonotype is medium-sized within its sample. Antigen unknown. As for treatment: roughly 10-day PBMC culture with coronavirus spike peptide pools or control peptides (ViraFEST assay). Prior to the COVID-19 pandemic (2011-2018), the unexposed donor's CD4+ T cells were collected. Researchers used the Oncomine TCR Beta short-read assay to sequence DNA from cultured CD4+ T cells. Investigators isolated genomic DNA from cultured CD4+ T cells. MiXCR was run by TCRdb on the PCR reads, yielding one entry per CDR3 protein. The data contain about 9,700 distinct CDR3 sequences, 30% to 45% of them singletons. This CDR3 region has 16 residues. Germline CDR1 is MNHEY and CDR2 is SMNVEV (reference sequence). V was trimmed by 5 bases and J by 0 bases, leaving 14 bases between them.

The rearrangement uses TRBV27 and TRBJ1-5; D gene uncertain. The clonotype comes from a human donor in good health. Sequencing input: CD4+ T cells from blood, cultured in vitro. CDR3 in amino acids: CASSVDTYNSNQPQHF. CDR3 nucleotide sequence: TGTGCCAGCAGTGTTGACACCTACAATAGCAATCAGCCCCAGCATTTT.